One and the same sample provided the 31 T cell receptor beta chains below, sequenced in a study of cytomegalovirus exposure and HLA in healthy donors. The table came from immunoSEQ multiplex PCR; TCRdb's copy has only in-frame clones and leaves some out. The sample lists about 50,000 clones, roughly 93% occurring once. Material: PBMCs. These receptors were obtained from a woman under 30 in good health and CMV-seropositive.

The chain is built from TRBV7-7 and TRBJ2-5; 8 nucleotides align to TRBD1. Germline V gene data show CDR1 as SSHAT and CDR2 as FNYEAQ (reference sequence). The J segment lost 1 base and the V segment lost 0 bases, leaving 13 bases of the junction unmatched. The CDR3 sequence is 19 residues long. The CDR3 protein is CASSLAGEGTGGSQETQYF. The CDR3 bases are TGTGCCAGCAGCTTAGCGGGGGAAGGAACAGGGGGATCCCAAGAGACCCAGTACTTC.

This clone appeared once. The rearrangement uses TRBV6-5 and TRBJ2-1; 8 nucleotides agree with TRBD2. CDR3 length equals 15 residues. The junction had 8 bases not matched to a gene; V was cut back by 4 bases and J by 6 bases. Germline values: CDR1 MNHEY, CDR2 SVGAGI. The CDR3 region has the DNA TGTGCCAGCAGTTGGTCCGGGGGGGCGGTCAATGAGCAGTTCTTC. As protein: CASSWSGGAVNEQFF.

The J gene is TRBJ1-6, the V gene TRBV7-9, with D unclear. V gave up 5 bases and J gave up 9 bases, with 11 bases separating them. CDR1 is SEHNR, CDR2 FQNEAQ, per germline (reference sequence). The CDR3 runs to 13 residues. The CDR3 loop reads CASSAGASSPLHF. The CDR3 region has the DNA TGTGCCAGCAGCGCAGGTGCGTCTTCACCCCTCCACTTT.

In regard to this clone: Other nucleotide sequences from this sample produce the same CDR3. V is TRBV5-1 and J is TRBJ2-5; D perhaps matches TRBD1 (5 bases). The CDR3 has 13 amino acids. Germline CDR1 is SGHRS and CDR2 is YFSETQ. With 2 bases removed from V and 2 bases from J, the gap between germline ends came to 7 bases. This CDR3 is CASSFTGQETQYF. The CDR3 DNA reads TGCGCCAGCAGCTTCACAGGACAAGAGACCCAGTACTTC.

The genes are TRBV5-6 and TRBJ2-5; D is perhaps TRBD1 (5 bases). The germline V and J ends were trimmed by 4 bases and 5 bases, with 21 bases remaining between them. The CDR3 totals 16 residues. The germline V gene has CDR1 SGHDT and CDR2 YYEEEE. CDR3 residues: CASSDSRAYKGETQYF. Here the CDR3 DNA reads TGTGCCAGCAGCGACTCCCGGGCCTACAAGGGGGAGACCCAGTACTTC.

The V and J genes are TRBV4-1 and TRBJ2-3; D gene unclear. Germline V gene sequence: CDR1 MGHRA, CDR2 YSYEKL. V dropped 0 bases and J dropped 1 base, with 8 bases sitting between them. The CDR3 length is 15 residues. CDR3 sequence (DNA): TGCGCCAGCAGCCAAGATGTCTCGGGCACAGATACGCAGTATTTT. This sequence encodes CASSQDVSGTDTQYF.

The chain carries TRBV6-1 and TRBJ2-7; a weak D match, TRBD2 (7 bases). Deletions cut 6 bases from V and 5 bases from J, with 17 bases between. Germline lookup yields CDR1 MNHNS and CDR2 SASEGT. CDR3 length: 14 amino acids. This CDR3 is CASRAGGLGNEQYF. CDR3 in DNA: TGTGCCAGCAGGGCCGGGGGGCTAGGGAACGAGCAGTACTTC.

This chain connects TRBV2 to TRBJ1-6; maybe TRBD1 (6 bases). The germline V gene has CDR1 SNHLY and CDR2 FYNNEI. This CDR3 comprises 16 residues. Trimming removed 3 bases from V and 0 bases from J, with 9 bases in between. The CDR3 sequence is CASSDGQSSYNSPLHF. The CDR3 coding sequence is TGTGCCAGCAGTGACGGACAGAGCTCCTATAATTCACCCCTCCACTTT.

The rearrangement uses TRBV6-5 and TRBJ2-5; 8 bases agree with TRBD2. Germline values: CDR1 MNHEY, CDR2 SVGAGI. CDR3 length: 15 residues. The trim removed 3 bases at V and 4 bases at J, leaving 7 bases unmatched. The CDR3 DNA reads as TGTGCCAGCAGTTATGCGGGAGGCCAGCTAGAGACCCAGTACTTC. This sequence encodes CASSYAGGQLETQYF.

The rearrangement joins TRBV7-2 to TRBJ2-3; possible D gene TRBD1, 6 bases. In germline, CDR1 is SGHTA, CDR2 FQGNSA. Trimming removed 3 bases from V and 3 bases from J, with 13 bases in between. The CDR3 length is 15 residues. The CDR3 here is CASSLATGSTDTQYF. Written as DNA, the CDR3 is TGTGCCAGCAGCTTGGCAACAGGGAGTACAGATACGCAGTATTTT. Full variable domain (missing parts from reference TRBV7-2 and TRBJ2-3): GAGVSQSPSNKVTEKGKDVELRCDPISGHTALYWYRQSLGQGLEFLIYFQGNSAPDKSGLPSDRFSAERTGGSVSTLTIQRTQQEDSAVYLCASSLATGSTDTQYFGPGTRLTVL.

The CDR3 nucleotides read TGTGCCAGCAGCCAGGGGGCGACGAACACTGAAGCTTTCTTT. This codes for CASSQGATNTEAFF. The rearrangement joins TRBV7-3 to TRBJ1-1; 8 nucleotides match TRBD1. Germline loops: CDR1 SGHTA, CDR2 FQGTGA. The CDR3 has 14 amino acids. The V and J ends lost 5 bases and 1 base, in that order; junction bases with no gene match: 3.

The chain joins TRBV7-9 to TRBJ2-2; a possible D gene is TRBD2 (5 bases). Deletions cut 0 bases from V and 1 base from J, with 9 bases between. The germline V gene encodes CDR1 SEHNR and CDR2 FQNEAQ (reference sequence). The CDR3 contains 16 residues. CDR3 loop: CASSLADFWNTGELFF. The CDR3 bases are TGTGCCAGCAGCTTAGCGGACTTCTGGAACACCGGGGAGCTGTTTTTT.

The chain has TRBV7-2 and TRBJ1-3; D remains unclear. The V end was cut by 5 bases, the J end by 4 bases, with 6 bases between. Per the germline V gene, CDR1 is SGHTA and CDR2 is FQGNSA. The CDR3 loop spans 12 amino acids. The CDR3 nucleotides read TGTGCCAGCAGCAACCAGGGAAACACCATATATTTT. Protein sequence: CASSNQGNTIYF.

V is TRBV28 and J is TRBJ1-1; 7 nucleotides agree with TRBD1. After removal of 6 bases from V and 0 bases from J, the junction contained 4 bases not matched to a gene. The CDR3 is 14 residues long. Germline loops: CDR1 MDHEN, CDR2 SYDVKM. In nucleotides, the CDR3 is TGTGCCAGCAGGGAGACAGGGATGAACACTGAAGCTTTCTTT. Encoded protein: CASRETGMNTEAFF.

The chain recombines TRBV2 with TRBJ2-1; weak D call: TRBD2 (6 bases). Trimming left V 5 bases short and J 9 bases short, with 11 bases between. The CDR3 is 12 amino acids. Looked up from germline, CDR1 is SNHLY and CDR2 is FYNNEI. DNA of the CDR3: TGTGCCAGCAGTTCCACTAGCACTGAGCAGTTCTTC. This translates into CASSSTSTEQFF.

V and J are TRBV5-8 and TRBJ2-5; D may be TRBD1 (5 bases). V lost 2 bases to trimming and J lost 5 bases, with 13 bases between them. The CDR3 is made up of 14 amino acids. The germline V gene has CDR1 SGHTS and CDR2 YDEGEE. The DNA of the CDR3 is TGTGCCAGCAGCTTCCAGGGTGACGGGGAGACCCAGTACTTC. This sequence encodes CASSFQGDGETQYF. The variable domain in full, with the rest retrieved from reference TRBV5-8 and TRBJ2-5, is EAGVTQSPTHLIKTRGQQATLRCSPISGHTSVYWYQQALGLGLQFLLWYDEGEERNRGNFPPRFSGRQFPNYSSELNVNALELEDSALYLCASSFQGDGETQYFGPGTRLLVL.

This clone was seen only once. The rearrangement joins TRBV30 to TRBJ2-7; D may be TRBD1 (8 bases). The CDR3 contains 15 residues. Germline CDR1 and CDR2: GTSNPN and SVGIG (reference sequence). Trimming cost V 5 bases and J 3 bases, with 20 bases left between them. The CDR3 region is CAWCRAGTGCYEQYF. Here the CDR3 DNA reads TGTGCCTGGTGTCGAGCGGGGACAGGCTGCTACGAGCAGTACTTC.

This chain links TRBV5-1 with TRBJ2-2; 9 bases align to TRBD2. The CDR3 has 14 residues. The germline CDR1 and CDR2 sequences are SGHRS and YFSETQ. The V segment lost 3 bases and the J segment 7 bases; nucleotides outside the gene matches: 4. The CDR3 DNA sequence: TGCGCCAGCAGCTCTAGCGGGGTTAACGGGGAGCTGTTTTTT. It encodes CASSSSGVNGELFF.

J is TRBJ2-1 and V is TRBV27; no firm D call. CDR1 is MNHEY and CDR2 is SMNVEV in the germline V gene (reference sequence). Trimming cost V 2 bases and J 5 bases, with 10 bases left between them. This CDR3 has 14 residues. This CDR3 reads CASSLIESHNEQFF. CDR3 nucleotides: TGTGCCAGCAGTTTAATCGAGTCTCACAATGAGCAGTTCTTC.

The chain couples TRBV11-2 to TRBJ2-7, with 7 nucleotides matching TRBD1. Germline-derived CDR1 and CDR2 are SGHAT and FQNNGV. Unmatched junction bases numbered 17, after V lost 7 bases and J lost 2 bases. The CDR3 spans 17 residues. Here the CDR3 reads CASNLRVGGVGTYEQYF. In nucleotides, the CDR3 is TGTGCCAGCAACCTCCGCGTAGGGGGCGTCGGAACCTACGAGCAGTACTTC.

This rearrangement joins TRBV21-1 to TRBJ2-3; TRBD2 was called by the table and not checked on the DNA. TRBV21-1 is a known pseudogene. This CDR3 is built from 18 residues. CDR3 nucleotides: TGTGCCAGCAGCAAAGGGACGCGGGGGGTAGTTTACACAGATACGCAGTATTTT. Amino acids: CASSKGTRGVVYTDTQYF.

This chain links TRBV28 with TRBJ1-1; perhaps TRBD1 as D (6 bases). This CDR3 is built from 15 residues. Germline CDR1 MDHEN, CDR2 SYDVKM. V was trimmed by 2 bases and J by 4 bases, leaving 14 bases between them. The CDR3 loop is CASSLAGQGLTEAFF. As DNA, the CDR3 is TGTGCCAGCAGTTTAGCTGGGCAGGGGCTCACTGAAGCTTTCTTT.

The CDR3 loop is CASSDDRGSYNSPLHF. CDR3 bases: TGTGCCAGCAGTGACGACAGGGGCTCCTATAATTCACCCCTCCACTTT. V and J are TRBV6-1 and TRBJ1-6; 8 bases fit TRBD1. This CDR3 spans 16 amino acids. V lost 3 bases and J lost 0; bases outside the gene matches: 1. Germline V gives CDR1 MNHNS, CDR2 SASEGT.

This clone was detected once. The chain couples TRBV5-1 to TRBJ1-4; D call uncertain. Trimming cost V 1 base and J 0 bases, with 10 bases left between them. Germline V lookup: CDR1 SGHRS, CDR2 YFSETQ. CDR3 length equals 16 residues. The CDR3 nucleotides read TGCGCCAGCAGCTTGTCCAGGACTTCAACTAATGAAAAACTGTTTTTT. Amino acids: CASSLSRTSTNEKLFF.

The gene calls are TRBV18 and TRBJ2-5; D ambiguous. The length of the CDR3 is 13 residues. V was shortened by 2 bases and J by 1 base, with 5 bases between the two germline ends. Germline CDR1 is KGHSH and CDR2 is LQKENI. CDR3 sequence (DNA): TGTGCCAGCTCACCAGTCCTCCAAGAGACCCAGTACTTC. Its translation: CASSPVLQETQYF.

J is TRBJ2-1 and V is TRBV5-8, with 10 bases lining up with TRBD1. The CDR3 has 16 residues. With 0 bases clipped from V and 4 bases from J, the junction kept 4 bases outside the gene matches. The germline V gene encodes CDR1 SGHTS and CDR2 YDEGEE. The DNA for the CDR3 is TGTGCCAGCAGCTTGGGGGACAGGGGTAGTTACAATGAGCAGTTCTTC. Translated, it gives CASSLGDRGSYNEQFF.

The rearrangement joins TRBV25-1 to TRBJ2-7, with 8 bases that match TRBD1. V lost 4 bases and J lost 4; bases outside the gene matches: 9. CDR1 and CDR2 (germline): MGHDK, SYGVNS. The length of the CDR3 is 15 residues. Written as DNA, the CDR3 is TGTGCCAGCAGTGGAAAGCCAGGGGGCTGGTACGAGCAGTACTTC. Its translation is CASSGKPGGWYEQYF.

This chain uses TRBV5-4 with TRBJ1-2; 7 nucleotides agree with TRBD1. The CDR3 is 16 residues long. CDR1 and CDR2 from the germline V gene are SGHNT and YYREEE (reference sequence). Trimming took 3 bases from V and 4 from J; bases not matched to a gene: 12. CDR3 sequence (DNA): TGTGCCAGCAGCTCCGGCCGACAGGGCTCCCTCTATGGCTACACCTTC. This sequence encodes CASSSGRQGSLYGYTF.

The V gene is TRBV6-1, the J gene TRBJ2-1; TRBD2 might be the D (7 bases). Germline CDR1 MNHNS, CDR2 SASEGT. V lost 0 bases to trimming and J lost 10 bases, with 10 bases between them. CDR3 length: 13 amino acids. Here the CDR3 reads CASSEAGGREQFF. DNA for the CDR3: TGTGCCAGCAGTGAAGCCGGGGGGCGCGAGCAGTTCTTC.

The chain is built from TRBV5-1 and TRBJ1-2; D perhaps matches TRBD1 (6 bases). This CDR3 comprises 13 residues. Trimming took off 3 bases at V and 9 bases at J, with 15 bases between the two ends. Germline values: CDR1 SGHRS, CDR2 YFSETQ. The CDR3 spells CASSSRGGVRYTF. CDR3 DNA: TGCGCCAGCAGCTCCAGGGGTGGGGTGCGCTACACCTTC.

CDR3 amino acids: CASSETPGQAGNTIYF. CDR3 coding DNA: TGTGCCAGCAGTGAAACCCCGGGACAGGCTGGAAACACCATATATTTT. This rearrangement joins TRBV6-1 to TRBJ1-3, with 8 bases lining up with TRBD1. V was pared by 2 bases and J by 2 bases, with 5 bases of the junction left unmatched. In germline, CDR1 is MNHNS, CDR2 SASEGT. CDR3 length equals 16 residues.